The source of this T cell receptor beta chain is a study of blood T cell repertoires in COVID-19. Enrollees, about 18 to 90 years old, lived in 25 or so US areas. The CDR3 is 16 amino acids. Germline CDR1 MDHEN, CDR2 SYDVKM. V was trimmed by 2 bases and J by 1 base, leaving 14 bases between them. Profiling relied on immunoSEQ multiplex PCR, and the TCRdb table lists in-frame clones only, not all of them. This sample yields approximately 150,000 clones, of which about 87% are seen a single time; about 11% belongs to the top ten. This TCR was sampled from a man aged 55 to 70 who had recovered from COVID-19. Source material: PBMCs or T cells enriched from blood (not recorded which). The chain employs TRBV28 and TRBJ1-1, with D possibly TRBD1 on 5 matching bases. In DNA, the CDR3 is TGTGCCAGCAGTTTAGGGGGGGGAGGGAGGAACACTGAAGCTTTCTTT. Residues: CASSLGGGGRNTEAFF.